These T cell receptor beta chains were read from a single sample in a study of graft-versus-host responses after intestinal transplantation. Libraries were prepared by immunoSEQ multiplex PCR; TCRdb keeps only in-frame clonotypes and omits some of them. The sample shows 80,000 to 95,000 clones, 85% to 95% of them seen only once. Their recognized antigens are unknown. The sequenced sample was unstimulated CD8+ T cells sorted from spleen or lymph node cells, obtained before intestinal transplant. Receptor source: a human donor who received an intestinal transplant. CDR3s include the opening cysteine and the closing phenylalanine or tryptophan. Each record gives: V gene, clone size, J gene, D gene, CDR3 DNA, CDR3 protein. D genes are given only for firm matches. The size of a clone is reported for some rows only, either as once, few or many, or as a class for expanded clones.

V gene: TRBV30; clone size: NA; J gene: TRBJ2-7; D gene: TRBD2; CDR3 DNA: TGTGCCTGGAGTCGTGGGGGGGACGAGCAGTACTTC; CDR3 protein: CAWSRGGDEQYF
V gene: TRBV7-8; clone size: NA; J gene: TRBJ1-4; D gene: NA; CDR3 DNA: TGTGCCAGCAGCTTATCGGCGGCGAACTTAGGGGGGGCTAATGAAAAACTGTTTTTT; CDR3 protein: CASSLSAANLGGANEKLFF
V gene: TRBV4-3; clone size: NA; J gene: TRBJ1-3; D gene: NA; CDR3 DNA: TGCGCCAGCAGCCAAGACAGCTCTGGAAACACCATATATTTT; CDR3 protein: CASSQDSSGNTIYF
V gene: TRBV4-3; clone size: NA; J gene: TRBJ2-3; D gene: TRBD2; CDR3 DNA: TGCGCCAGCAGCCAAGAACCCCCGCGGGGGGGCGCAGATACGCAGTATTTT; CDR3 protein: CASSQEPPRGGADTQYF
V gene: TRBV15; clone size: NA; J gene: TRBJ1-2; D gene: NA; CDR3 DNA: TGTGCCACCAGCAGAGATATGGGGCTGGGGGCTTCTGGCTACACCTTC; CDR3 protein: CATSRDMGLGASGYTF
V gene: TRBV4-3; clone size: NA; J gene: TRBJ2-7; D gene: TRBD2; CDR3 DNA: TGCGCCAGCAGCCGTAGCGGGGGTTACGAGCAGTACTTC; CDR3 protein: CASSRSGGYEQYF
V gene: TRBV5-1; clone size: NA; J gene: TRBJ2-3; D gene: TRBD1; CDR3 DNA: TGCGCCAGCAGCCGGACAGGGTCGGGCACAGATACGCAGTATTTT; CDR3 protein: CASSRTGSGTDTQYF
V gene: TRBV7-9; clone size: NA; J gene: TRBJ2-1; D gene: NA; CDR3 DNA: TGTGCCAGCAGCCCGCGGGACAGCGTATACAATGAGCAGTTCTTC; CDR3 protein: CASSPRDSVYNEQFF
V gene: TRBV7-6; clone size: NA; J gene: TRBJ2-7; D gene: NA; CDR3 DNA: TGTGCCAGCAGCCCTGGACAGCTCTACGAGCAGTACTTC; CDR3 protein: CASSPGQLYEQYF
V gene: TRBV7-8; clone size: NA; J gene: TRBJ2-7; D gene: NA; CDR3 DNA: TGTGCCAGCAGCTCTAACACAGGGATCTACTCCTACGAGCAGTACTTC; CDR3 protein: CASSSNTGIYSYEQYF
V gene: TRBV6-5; clone size: NA; J gene: TRBJ1-1; D gene: NA; CDR3 DNA: TGTGCCAGCAGTTTGGGGCAGGGTGATTTGGCGACTGAAGCTTTCTTT; CDR3 protein: CASSLGQGDLATEAFF
V gene: TRBV5-6; clone size: NA; J gene: TRBJ1-5; D gene: NA; CDR3 DNA: TGTGCCAGCAGCTTGGGGGCTTATCAGCCCCAGCATTTT; CDR3 protein: CASSLGAYQPQHF
V gene: TRBV30; clone size: NA; J gene: TRBJ1-1; D gene: TRBD1; CDR3 DNA: TGTGCCTGGACCCTGGACGGGACAGGGGGCACTGAAGCTTTCTTT; CDR3 protein: CAWTLDGTGGTEAFF
V gene: TRBV7-2; clone size: once; J gene: TRBJ2-3; D gene: NA; CDR3 DNA: TGTGCCAGCAGCTTTCCTCGGGAGACTCTCGCAGATACGCAGTATTTT; CDR3 protein: CASSFPRETLADTQYF
V gene: TRBV29-1; clone size: NA; J gene: TRBJ2-7; D gene: NA; CDR3 DNA: TGCAGCGTTGCACCAAGGGGTGGAGTCCCCTACGAGCAGTACTTC; CDR3 protein: CSVAPRGGVPYEQYF
V gene: TRBV4-1; clone size: NA; J gene: TRBJ1-1; D gene: NA; CDR3 DNA: TGCGCCACCTCCTCCGGGGGGAACACTGAAGCTTTCTTT; CDR3 protein: CATSSGGNTEAFF
V gene: TRBV7-2; clone size: few; J gene: TRBJ2-3; D gene: NA; CDR3 DNA: TGTGCCAGCAGCTTAGTTGGGTGGACTAGCACAGATACGCAGTATTTT; CDR3 protein: CASSLVGWTSTDTQYF
V gene: TRBV19; clone size: NA; J gene: TRBJ2-3; D gene: TRBD2; CDR3 DNA: TGTGCCAGTAGTATAGGGGTTAGCGGGGGGGGCCCAGATACGCAGTATTTT; CDR3 protein: CASSIGVSGGGPDTQYF
V gene: TRBV5-1; clone size: NA; J gene: TRBJ1-2; D gene: TRBD1; CDR3 DNA: TGCGCCAGCTGGACCGGGACAGGGGTAATTGGCTACACCTTC; CDR3 protein: CASWTGTGVIGYTF
V gene: TRBV7-2; clone size: NA; J gene: TRBJ1-1; D gene: NA; CDR3 DNA: TGTGCCAGCAGCTTGTACAGGGTGAGGGCCACTGAAGCTTTCTTT; CDR3 protein: CASSLYRVRATEAFF
V gene: TRBV10-3; clone size: NA; J gene: TRBJ2-1; D gene: NA; CDR3 DNA: TGTGCCATCAGCGGGGAATCCTACAATGAGCAGTTCTTC; CDR3 protein: CAISGESYNEQFF
V gene: TRBV7-9; clone size: NA; J gene: TRBJ2-7; D gene: NA; CDR3 DNA: TGTGCCAGCAGCGCCACAGGACAGTCCTCCTACGAGCAGTACTTC; CDR3 protein: CASSATGQSSYEQYF
V gene: TRBV10-3; clone size: NA; J gene: TRBJ1-2; D gene: TRBD1; CDR3 DNA: TGTGCCATCATTAACCAGGACAGGGGGCTTGATGGCTACACCTTC; CDR3 protein: CAIINQDRGLDGYTF
V gene: TRBV7-2; clone size: NA; J gene: TRBJ2-7; D gene: TRBD1; CDR3 DNA: TGTGCCAGCAGCCCCAGTGGGGACAGTCACTACGAGCAGTACTTC; CDR3 protein: CASSPSGDSHYEQYF
V gene: TRBV4-3; clone size: NA; J gene: TRBJ1-2; D gene: NA; CDR3 DNA: TGCGCCAGCAGCCAAGATAGCAGGGGCTCCCCAGTATTTGGCTACACCTTC; CDR3 protein: CASSQDSRGSPVFGYTF
V gene: TRBV9; clone size: NA; J gene: TRBJ2-7; D gene: NA; CDR3 DNA: TGTGCCAGCAGCGGAAAGCGGGCGCCCTACGAGCAGTACTTC; CDR3 protein: CASSGKRAPYEQYF
V gene: TRBV25-1; clone size: NA; J gene: TRBJ2-7; D gene: TRBD1; CDR3 DNA: TGTGCCAGCAGTTCTCCGGGACAGGGGATCCTCGAGCAGTACTTC; CDR3 protein: CASSSPGQGILEQYF
V gene: TRBV7-9; clone size: NA; J gene: TRBJ1-2; D gene: TRBD1; CDR3 DNA: TGTGCCAGCAGCCTCACCGGGACAGATTATGGCTACACCTTC; CDR3 protein: CASSLTGTDYGYTF
V gene: TRBV27; clone size: NA; J gene: TRBJ2-1; D gene: NA; CDR3 DNA: TGTGCTGTAACAGATGCCTACAATGAGCAGTTCTTC; CDR3 protein: CAVTDAYNEQFF
V gene: TRBV11-2; clone size: NA; J gene: TRBJ2-7; D gene: TRBD1; CDR3 DNA: TGTGCCAGCAGCTGGTCCGGGACAGGGGGTTACGAGCAGTACTTC; CDR3 protein: CASSWSGTGGYEQYF